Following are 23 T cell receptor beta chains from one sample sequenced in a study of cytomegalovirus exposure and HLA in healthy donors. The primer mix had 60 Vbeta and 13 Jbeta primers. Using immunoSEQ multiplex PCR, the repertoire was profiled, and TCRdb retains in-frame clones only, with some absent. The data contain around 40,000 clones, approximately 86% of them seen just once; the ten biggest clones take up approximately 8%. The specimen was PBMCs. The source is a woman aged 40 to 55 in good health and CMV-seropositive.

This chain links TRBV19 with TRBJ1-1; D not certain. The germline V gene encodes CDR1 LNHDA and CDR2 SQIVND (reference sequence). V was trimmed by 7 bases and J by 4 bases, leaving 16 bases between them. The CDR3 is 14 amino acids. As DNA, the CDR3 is TGTGCCAGTAACCCTGGTGGGAGGGCCACTGAAGCTTTCTTT. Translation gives CASNPGGRATEAFF. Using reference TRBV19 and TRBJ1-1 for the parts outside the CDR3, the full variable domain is DGGITQSPKYLFRKEGQNVTLSCEQNLNHDAMYWYRQDPGQGLRLIYYSQIVNDFQKGDIAEGYSVSREKKESFPLTVTSAQKNPTAFYLCASNPGGRATEAFFGQGTRLTVV.

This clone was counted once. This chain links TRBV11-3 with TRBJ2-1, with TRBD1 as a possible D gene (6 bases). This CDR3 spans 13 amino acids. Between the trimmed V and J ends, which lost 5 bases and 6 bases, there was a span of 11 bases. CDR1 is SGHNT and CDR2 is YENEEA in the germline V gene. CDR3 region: CASSPRQVNEQFF. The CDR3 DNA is TGTGCCAGCAGCCCAAGACAGGTCAATGAGCAGTTCTTC.

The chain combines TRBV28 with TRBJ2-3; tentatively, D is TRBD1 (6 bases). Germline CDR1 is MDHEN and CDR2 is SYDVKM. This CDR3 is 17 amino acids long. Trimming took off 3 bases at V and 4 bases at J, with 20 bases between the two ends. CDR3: CASSLNLGFGGPDTQYF. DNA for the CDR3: TGTGCCAGCAGTTTGAATCTTGGTTTTGGGGGCCCAGATACGCAGTATTTT.

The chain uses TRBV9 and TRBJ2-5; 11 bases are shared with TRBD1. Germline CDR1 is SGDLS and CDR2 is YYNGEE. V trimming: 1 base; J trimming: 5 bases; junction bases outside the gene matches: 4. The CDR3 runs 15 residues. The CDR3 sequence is CASSVRTGGPETQYF. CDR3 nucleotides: TGTGCCAGCAGCGTACGGACAGGGGGCCCTGAGACCCAGTACTTC.

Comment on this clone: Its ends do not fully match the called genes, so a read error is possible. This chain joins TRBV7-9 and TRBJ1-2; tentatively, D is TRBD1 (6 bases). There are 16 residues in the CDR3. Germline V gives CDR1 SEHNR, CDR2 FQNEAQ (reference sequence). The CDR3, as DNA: TGTTCCAGCAGCTTAGATTGGCAGGGGTCAAACTATGGCTACACCTTC. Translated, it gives CSSSLDWQGSNYGYTF.

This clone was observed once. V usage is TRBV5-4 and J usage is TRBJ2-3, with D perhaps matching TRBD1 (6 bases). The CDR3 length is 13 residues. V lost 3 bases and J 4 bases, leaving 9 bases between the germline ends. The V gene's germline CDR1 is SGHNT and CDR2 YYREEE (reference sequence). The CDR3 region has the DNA TGTGCCAGCAGCTCCAGGGGCGCAGATACGCAGTATTTT. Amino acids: CASSSRGADTQYF.

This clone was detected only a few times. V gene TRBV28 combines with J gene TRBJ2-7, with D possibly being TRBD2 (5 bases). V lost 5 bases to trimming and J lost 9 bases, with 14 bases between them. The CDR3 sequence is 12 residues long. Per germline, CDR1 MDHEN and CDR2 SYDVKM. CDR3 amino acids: CASSLRREPQYF. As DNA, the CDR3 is TGTGCCAGCAGTCTACGACGGGAACCGCAGTACTTC. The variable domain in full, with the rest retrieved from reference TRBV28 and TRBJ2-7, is DVKVTQSSRYLVKRTGEKVFLECVQDMDHENMFWYRQDPGLGLRLIYFSYDVKMKEKGDIPEGYSVSREKKERFSLILESASTNQTSMYLCASSLRREPQYFGPGTRLTVT.

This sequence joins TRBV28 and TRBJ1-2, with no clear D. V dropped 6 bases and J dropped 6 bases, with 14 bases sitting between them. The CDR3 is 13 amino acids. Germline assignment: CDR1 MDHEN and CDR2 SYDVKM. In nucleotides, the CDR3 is TGTGCCAGCAGCCCCCCAGCGCTTAATGGCTACACCTTC. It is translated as CASSPPALNGYTF.

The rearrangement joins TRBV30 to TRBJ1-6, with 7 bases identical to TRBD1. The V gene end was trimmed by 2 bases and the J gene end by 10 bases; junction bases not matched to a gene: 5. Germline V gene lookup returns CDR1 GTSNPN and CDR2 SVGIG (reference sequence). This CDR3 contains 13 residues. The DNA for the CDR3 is TGTGCCTGGAGTCAACAGGGGCGGTCACCCCTCCACTTT. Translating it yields CAWSQQGRSPLHF.

The CDR3 DNA reads as TGTGCCAGCAGCCCCCAGGGACTCGGCACAGATACGCAGTATTTT. Translation: CASSPQGLGTDTQYF. The rearrangement joins TRBV7-8 to TRBJ2-3, with D perhaps matching TRBD2 (6 bases). V shed 5 bases and J shed 1 base, with 13 bases lying between them. The CDR3 loop spans 15 amino acids. CDR1 is SGHVS, CDR2 FQNEAQ, per germline.

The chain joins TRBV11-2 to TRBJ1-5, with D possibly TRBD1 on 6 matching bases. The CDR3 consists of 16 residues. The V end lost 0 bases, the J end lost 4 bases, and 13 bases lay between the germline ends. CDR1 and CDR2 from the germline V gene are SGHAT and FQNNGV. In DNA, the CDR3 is TGTGCCAGCAGCTTAGAACGTGGGGGCCCTAATCAGCCCCAGCATTTT. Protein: CASSLERGGPNQPQHF.

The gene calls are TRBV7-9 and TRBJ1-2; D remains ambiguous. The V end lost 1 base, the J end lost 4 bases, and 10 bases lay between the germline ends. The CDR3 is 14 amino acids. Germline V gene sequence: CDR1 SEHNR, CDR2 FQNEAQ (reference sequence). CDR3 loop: CASSLDVAAYGYTF. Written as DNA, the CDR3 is TGTGCCAGCAGCTTAGACGTGGCGGCCTATGGCTACACCTTC.

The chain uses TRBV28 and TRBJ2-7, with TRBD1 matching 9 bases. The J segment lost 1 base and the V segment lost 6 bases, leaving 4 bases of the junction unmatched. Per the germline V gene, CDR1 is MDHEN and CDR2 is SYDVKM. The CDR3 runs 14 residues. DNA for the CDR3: TGTGCCAGCAGACCGACAGGGGGGTCCTACGAGCAGTACTTC. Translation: CASRPTGGSYEQYF.

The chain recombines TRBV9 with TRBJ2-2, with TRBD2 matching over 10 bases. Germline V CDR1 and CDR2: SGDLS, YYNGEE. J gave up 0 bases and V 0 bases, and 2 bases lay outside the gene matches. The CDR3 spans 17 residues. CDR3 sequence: CASSVELAGPNTGELFF. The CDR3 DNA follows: TGTGCCAGCAGCGTAGAACTAGCGGGACCGAACACCGGGGAGCTGTTTTTT.

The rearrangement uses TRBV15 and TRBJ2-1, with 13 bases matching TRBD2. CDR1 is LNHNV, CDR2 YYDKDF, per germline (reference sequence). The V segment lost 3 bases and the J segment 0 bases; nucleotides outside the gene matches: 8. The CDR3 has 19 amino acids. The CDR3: CATSSGLAGARSSYNEQFF. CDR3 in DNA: TGTGCCACCAGCAGCGGACTAGCGGGGGCCCGAAGCTCCTACAATGAGCAGTTCTTC.

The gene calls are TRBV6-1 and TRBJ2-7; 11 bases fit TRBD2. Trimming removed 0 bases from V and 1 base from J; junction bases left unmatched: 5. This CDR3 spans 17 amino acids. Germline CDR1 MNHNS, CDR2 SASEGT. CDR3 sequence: CASSEAHGTSGSYEQYF. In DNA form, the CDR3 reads TGTGCCAGCAGTGAAGCCCATGGGACTAGCGGTTCCTACGAGCAGTACTTC.

CDR3 loop: CASSRAYANQPQHF. CDR3 DNA sequence: TGTGCCAGTAGTAGGGCATACGCGAATCAGCCCCAGCATTTT. The genes are TRBV19 and TRBJ1-5; D not resolved. Germline lookup yields CDR1 LNHDA and CDR2 SQIVND (reference sequence). This CDR3 has 14 residues. V lost 4 bases, J lost 4 bases, and 11 bases lay in between.

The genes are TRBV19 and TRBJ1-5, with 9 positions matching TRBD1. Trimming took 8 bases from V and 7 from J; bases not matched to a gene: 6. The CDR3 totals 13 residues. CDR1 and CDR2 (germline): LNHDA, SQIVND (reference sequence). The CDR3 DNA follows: TGTGCCAGTCGGGACAGGGAGGTGCAGCCCCAGCATTTT. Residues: CASRDREVQPQHF.

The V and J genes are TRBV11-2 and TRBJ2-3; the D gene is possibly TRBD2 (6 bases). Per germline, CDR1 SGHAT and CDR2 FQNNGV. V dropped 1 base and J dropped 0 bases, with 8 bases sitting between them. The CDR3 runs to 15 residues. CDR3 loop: CASSLAGTSTDTQYF. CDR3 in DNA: TGTGCCAGCAGCTTAGCAGGGACTAGCACAGATACGCAGTATTTT.

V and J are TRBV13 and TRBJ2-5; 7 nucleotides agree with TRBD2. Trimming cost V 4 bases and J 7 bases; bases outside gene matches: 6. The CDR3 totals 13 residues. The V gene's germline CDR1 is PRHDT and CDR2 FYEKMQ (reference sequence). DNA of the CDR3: TGTGCCAGCAGCTCTGTAGGGAGGGGGACCCAGTACTTC. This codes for CASSSVGRGTQYF.

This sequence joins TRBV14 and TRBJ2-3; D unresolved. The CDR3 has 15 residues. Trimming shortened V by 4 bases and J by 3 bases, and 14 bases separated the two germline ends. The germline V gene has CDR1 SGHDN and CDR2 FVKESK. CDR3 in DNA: TGTGCCAGCAGCCCTCGAGGCAGAGCGACAGATACGCAGTATTTT. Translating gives CASSPRGRATDTQYF.

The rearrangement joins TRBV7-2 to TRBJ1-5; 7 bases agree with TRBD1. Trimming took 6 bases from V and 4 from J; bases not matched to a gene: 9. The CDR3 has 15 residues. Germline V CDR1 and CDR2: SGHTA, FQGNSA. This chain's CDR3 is CASSPQGTVNQPQHF. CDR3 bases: TGTGCCAGCAGTCCCCAGGGGACAGTGAATCAGCCCCAGCATTTT.

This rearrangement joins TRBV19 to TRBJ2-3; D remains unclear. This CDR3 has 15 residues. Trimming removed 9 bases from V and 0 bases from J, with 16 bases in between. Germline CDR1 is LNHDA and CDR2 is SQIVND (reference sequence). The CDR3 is CASSDGGTSTDTQYF. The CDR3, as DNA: TGTGCCAGCTCCGACGGCGGAACTAGCACAGATACGCAGTATTTT.